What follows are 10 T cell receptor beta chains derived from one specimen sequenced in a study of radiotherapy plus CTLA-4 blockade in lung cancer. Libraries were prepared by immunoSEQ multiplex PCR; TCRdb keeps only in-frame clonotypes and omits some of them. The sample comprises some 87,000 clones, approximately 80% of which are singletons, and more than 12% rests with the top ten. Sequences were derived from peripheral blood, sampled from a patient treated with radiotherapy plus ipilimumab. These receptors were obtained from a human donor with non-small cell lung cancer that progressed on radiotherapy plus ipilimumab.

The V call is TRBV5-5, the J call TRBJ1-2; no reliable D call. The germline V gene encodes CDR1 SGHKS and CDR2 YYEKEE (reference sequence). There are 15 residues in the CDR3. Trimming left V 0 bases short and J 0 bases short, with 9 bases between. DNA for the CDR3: TGTGCCAGCAGCTTGGTGGCCGCAACTAACTATGGCTACACCTTC. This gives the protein CASSLVAATNYGYTF.

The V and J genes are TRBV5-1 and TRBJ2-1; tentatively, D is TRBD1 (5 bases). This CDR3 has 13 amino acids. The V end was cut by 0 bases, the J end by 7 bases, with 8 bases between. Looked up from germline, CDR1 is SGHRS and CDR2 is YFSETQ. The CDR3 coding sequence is TGCGCCAGCAGCTTGGCACAGGCAAATGAGCAGTTCTTC. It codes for CASSLAQANEQFF.

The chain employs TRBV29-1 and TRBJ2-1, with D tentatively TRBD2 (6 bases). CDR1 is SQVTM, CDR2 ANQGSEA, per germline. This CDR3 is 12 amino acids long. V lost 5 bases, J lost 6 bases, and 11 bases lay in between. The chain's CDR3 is CSVWRVSNEQFF. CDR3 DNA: TGCAGCGTTTGGAGGGTATCCAATGAGCAGTTCTTC.

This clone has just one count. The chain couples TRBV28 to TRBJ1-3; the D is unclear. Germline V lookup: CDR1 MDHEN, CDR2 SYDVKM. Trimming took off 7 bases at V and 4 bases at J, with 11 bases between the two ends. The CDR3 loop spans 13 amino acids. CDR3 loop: CASTRDLGNTIYF. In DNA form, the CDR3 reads TGTGCCAGCACAAGAGATCTGGGAAACACCATATATTTT.

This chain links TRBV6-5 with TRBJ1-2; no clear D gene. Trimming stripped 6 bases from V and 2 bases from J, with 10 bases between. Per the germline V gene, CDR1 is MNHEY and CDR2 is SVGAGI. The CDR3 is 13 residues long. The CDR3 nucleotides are TGTGCCAGCAGGGCCAACGCGAACTATGGCTACACCTTC. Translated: CASRANANYGYTF.

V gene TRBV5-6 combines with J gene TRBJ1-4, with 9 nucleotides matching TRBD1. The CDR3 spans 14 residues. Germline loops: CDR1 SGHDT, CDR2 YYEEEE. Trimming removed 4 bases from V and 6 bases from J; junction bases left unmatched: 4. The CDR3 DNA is TGTGCCAGCAGCGGGACAGGGAGGGATGAAAAACTGTTTTTT. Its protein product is CASSGTGRDEKLFF.

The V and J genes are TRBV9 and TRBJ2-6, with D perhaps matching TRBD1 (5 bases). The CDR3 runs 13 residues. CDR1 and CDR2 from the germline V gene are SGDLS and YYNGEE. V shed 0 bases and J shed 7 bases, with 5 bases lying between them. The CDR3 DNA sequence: TGTGCCAGCAGCGTAGGGACAGCCAACGTCCTGACTTTC. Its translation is CASSVGTANVLTF.

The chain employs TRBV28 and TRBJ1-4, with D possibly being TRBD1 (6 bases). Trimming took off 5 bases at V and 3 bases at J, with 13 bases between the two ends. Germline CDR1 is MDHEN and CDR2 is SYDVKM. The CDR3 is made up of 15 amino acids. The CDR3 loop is CASSPGGEANEKLFF. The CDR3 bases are TGTGCCAGCAGTCCGGGGGGCGAGGCTAATGAAAAACTGTTTTTT.

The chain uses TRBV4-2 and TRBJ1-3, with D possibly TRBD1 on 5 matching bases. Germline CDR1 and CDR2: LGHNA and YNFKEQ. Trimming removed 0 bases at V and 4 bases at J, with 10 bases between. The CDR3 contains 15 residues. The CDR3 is CASSQEGGRGNTIYF. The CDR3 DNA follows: TGTGCCAGCAGCCAAGAGGGGGGACGGGGAAACACCATATATTTT.

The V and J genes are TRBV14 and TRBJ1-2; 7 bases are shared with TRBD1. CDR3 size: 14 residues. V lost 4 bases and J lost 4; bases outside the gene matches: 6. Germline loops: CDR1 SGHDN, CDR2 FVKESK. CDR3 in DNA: TGTGCCAGCAGCCGAACAGGGGACCCCTATGGCTACACCTTC. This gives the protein CASSRTGDPYGYTF.